This TCR beta chain emerged from a study of T cell clusters in autoimmune cytopenias. Some 34,000 genome equivalents of blood DNA were amplified for TRB. Multiplex touch-down PCR amplified TRB using TRB-A and TRB-B pools in one tube. Reanalyzing the multiplex PCR reads, TCRdb keeps one entry per CDR3 protein, without DNA. The repertoire table contains fewer than 8,500 distinct CDR3 sequences. CDR1 and CDR2 from the germline V gene are SGHKS and YYEKEE (reference sequence). The CDR3 has 16 amino acids. This sample was also put to use in a study of T cell repertoires in aging, cancer and after chemotherapy.

Sequences were obtained from peripheral blood. The V gene is TRBV5-5, the J gene TRBJ1-1; TCRdb's D call, TRBD1, is unchecked because there is no DNA. The receptor comes from a human donor in good health. The CDR3 region is CASSWTGGVSYTEAFF.